These 32 T cell receptor beta chains share one sample of origin, sequenced in a study of response to subunit inactivated influenza vaccine. TCRdb reanalysed the RT-PCR reads using MiXCR and keeps one entry per CDR3 protein. Here the sample spans 180,000 or so distinct CDR3 sequences, less than 15% being singletons. The sample also formed part of further work on T cells expressing NK-cell markers. That report adds: With UMIs, 5'RACE template switching was used to make TCR beta cDNA.

This sample comprised CD8+ T cells sorted from PBMCs, obtained 11 to 12 days after vaccination. These receptor sequences come from a man in his forties or fifties who received an inactivated influenza vaccine.

This clonotype was found a few times. The germline gene is not matched at one end of the junction; a read error may be the cause. The chain employs TRBV12-3 or TRBV12-4 and TRBJ1-5; D remains ambiguous. This CDR3 region has 14 residues. The CDR3 loop is CANSLGLEKQPQHF. The CDR3, as DNA: TGTGCCAACAGTTTAGGATTAGAGAAACAGCCCCAGCATTTT.

At least ten counts were recorded for this clonotype. This chain connects TRBV7-2 to TRBJ2-3, with D uncertain. The CDR3 contains 14 residues. V was cut by 0 bases and J by 1 base, with 5 bases left in between. Germline V gene sequence: CDR1 SGHTA, CDR2 FQGNSA. CDR3 sequence: CASSLAPGTDTQYF. The CDR3 DNA follows: TGTGCCAGCAGCTTAGCGCCAGGCACAGATACGCAGTATTTT.

This clonotype was detected only a few times. The rearrangement links TRBV19 to TRBJ2-5, with D perhaps matching TRBD2 (5 bases). Germline V lookup: CDR1 LNHDA, CDR2 SQIVND (reference sequence). The CDR3 extends over 15 amino acids. V lost 3 bases, J lost 2 bases, and 13 bases lay in between. CDR3 nucleotides: TGTGCCAGTAGTATTTGGCTGAGCGGTCAAGAGACCCAGTACTTC. This encodes CASSIWLSGQETQYF.

This clonotype has more than one count but fewer than ten. The rearrangement uses TRBV7-8 and TRBJ1-1, with 7 bases aligning to TRBD1. The germline CDR1 and CDR2 sequences are SGHVS and FQNEAQ. V lost 5 bases, J lost 4 bases, and 7 bases stayed unmatched. This CDR3 spans 14 amino acids. The CDR3 sequence: CASSQGGQATEAFF. The CDR3 DNA is TGTGCCAGCAGCCAAGGGGGCCAGGCCACTGAAGCTTTCTTT.

This chain connects TRBV12-3 or TRBV12-4 to TRBJ2-7; unclear D gene. V gave up 2 bases and J gave up 3 bases, with 8 bases separating them. The CDR3 is made up of 13 amino acids. The CDR3 here is CASSLSLVYEQYF. The CDR3 DNA reads TGTGCCAGCAGTTTATCTCTAGTCTACGAGCAGTACTTC.

This clonotype has a handful of counts. The rearrangement links TRBV3-1 to TRBJ1-5; D ambiguous. The CDR3 sequence is 12 residues long. CDR1 and CDR2 from the germline V gene are LGHDT and YNNKEL (reference sequence). Between the trimmed V and J ends, which lost 4 bases and 6 bases, there was a span of 7 bases. The CDR3 loop reads CASSRSGQPQHF. The CDR3 DNA follows: TGTGCCAGCAGCCGCTCGGGTCAGCCCCAGCATTTT.

This clonotype was observed a handful of times. The J gene is TRBJ2-1, the V gene TRBV29-1; no reliable D call. V gave up 4 bases and J gave up 6 bases, with 13 bases separating them. CDR1 and CDR2 from the germline V gene are SQVTM and ANQGSEA. The CDR3 has 13 residues. The CDR3 sequence: CSVAVISPNEQFF. The CDR3 DNA reads as TGCAGCGTTGCCGTAATCAGCCCCAATGAGCAGTTCTTC.

This clonotype was counted only a few times. This chain uses TRBV6-1 with TRBJ1-1; tentative D call: TRBD1 (5 bases). Looked up from germline, CDR1 is MNHNS and CDR2 is SASEGT. This CDR3 region has 13 residues. The V end was cut by 6 bases, the J end by 3 bases, with 11 bases between. DNA for the CDR3: TGTGCCAGCAGGGCCCTGGGGGACACTGAAGCTTTCTTT. Its translation is CASRALGDTEAFF.

This clonotype was detected ten times or more. V is TRBV29-1 and J is TRBJ2-7; D gene ambiguous. The CDR3 totals 12 residues. The germline V gene has CDR1 SQVTM and CDR2 ANQGSEA. V shed 5 bases and J shed 0 bases, with 8 bases lying between them. CDR3 sequence (DNA): TGCAGCGTTCGGACCCCCTCCTACGAGCAGTACTTC. Translated: CSVRTPSYEQYF.

This clonotype has a count of ten or more. CDR3 protein: CASSRTDSTYEQYF. The CDR3 bases are TGTGCCAGCAGCAGGACGGACAGCACCTACGAGCAGTACTTC. The gene calls are TRBV9 and TRBJ2-7, with D tentatively TRBD1 (6 bases). The CDR3 length is 14 residues. V was trimmed by 4 bases and J by 2 bases, leaving 13 bases between them. Germline assignment: CDR1 SGDLS and CDR2 YYNGEE. Complete variable domain (other parts from reference TRBV9 and TRBJ2-7): DSGVTQTPKHLITATGQRVTLRCSPRSGDLSVYWYQQSLDQGLQFLIQYYNGEERAKGNILERFSAQQFPDLHSELNLSSLELGDSALYFCASSRTDSTYEQYFGPGTRLTVT.

The sample holds one count of this clonotype. A much larger clone differs by one base, so this may be a read error. The chain links TRBV28 to TRBJ2-7; 7 bases agree with TRBD1. The germline V gene encodes CDR1 MDHEN and CDR2 SYDVKM. This CDR3 region has 14 residues. The CDR3 nucleotides read TGTGCCAGCAGTTCAATGACAGGGTGGCACGAGCACTACTTC. Protein: CASSSMTGWHEHYF.

The sample holds a few counts of this clonotype. The J gene is TRBJ1-1, the V gene TRBV4-1; 9 nucleotides match TRBD1. Germline CDR1 MGHRA, CDR2 YSYEKL. This CDR3 region has 14 residues. V was pared by 4 bases and J by 1 base, with 1 base of the junction left unmatched. The CDR3 DNA sequence: TGCGCCAGCAGCCGGACAGGGGCGAACACTGAAGCTTTCTTT. This codes for CASSRTGANTEAFF.

The chain is built from TRBV20-1 and TRBJ2-6; D is possibly TRBD1 or TRBD2 (5 bases each). V lost 1 base and J lost 0, with 13 bases in between. The CDR3 runs 17 residues. CDR1 and CDR2 from the germline V gene are DFQATT and SNEGSKA (reference sequence). The CDR3, as DNA: TGCAGTGCTAGAGTATCCCCGGGGACCTCTGGGGCCAACGTCCTGACTTTC. Its translation is CSARVSPGTSGANVLTF.

V and J are TRBV9 and TRBJ2-1, with D possibly matching TRBD2 (6 bases). This CDR3 contains 15 residues. V was cut by 4 bases and J by 3 bases, with 14 bases left in between. CDR1 and CDR2 (germline): SGDLS, YYNGEE. The CDR3 DNA is TGTGCCAGCAGCAACGGGGGAGAGAACTACAATGAGCAGTTCTTC. It is translated as CASSNGGENYNEQFF.

The sample holds a few counts of this clonotype. This chain connects TRBV19 to TRBJ1-1; D is uncertain. The CDR3 totals 13 residues. Germline lookup yields CDR1 LNHDA and CDR2 SQIVND (reference sequence). Between the trimmed V and J ends, which lost 6 bases and 3 bases, there was a span of 11 bases. In nucleotides, the CDR3 is TGTGCCAGTAGGACCTCTCGGTACACTGAAGCTTTCTTT. It is translated as CASRTSRYTEAFF.

This clonotype was counted ten times or more. In DNA, the CDR3 is TGTGCCAGCAGCACGCACGGACTAGCGGGAGGGCGGGACACCGGGGAGCTGTTTTTT. This translates into CASSTHGLAGGRDTGELFF. This chain connects TRBV7-8 to TRBJ2-2; 15 bases align to TRBD2. Unmatched junction bases numbered 10, after V lost 5 bases and J lost 3 bases. The CDR3 runs to 19 residues. The germline V gene has CDR1 SGHVS and CDR2 FQNEAQ. Complete variable domain (other parts from reference TRBV7-8 and TRBJ2-2): GAGVSQSPRYKVAKRGQDVALRCDPISGHVSLFWYQQALGQGPEFLTYFQNEAQLDKSGLPSDRFFAERPEGSVSTLKIQRTQQEDSAVYLCASSTHGLAGGRDTGELFFGEGSRLTVL.

V is TRBV4-1 and J is TRBJ1-4; D not resolved. The CDR3 covers 14 residues. Per the germline V gene, CDR1 is MGHRA and CDR2 is YSYEKL. With 4 bases removed from V and 7 bases from J, the gap between germline ends came to 13 bases. This chain's CDR3 is CASSPGPIGEKLFF. CDR3 nucleotide sequence: TGCGCCAGCAGCCCGGGTCCAATCGGTGAAAAACTGTTTTTT.

V is TRBV4-3 and J is TRBJ2-1; 10 bases line up with TRBD1. Germline lookup yields CDR1 LGHNA and CDR2 YSLEER. After removal of 1 base from V and 6 bases from J, the junction contained 12 bases not matched to a gene. The CDR3 length is 18 residues. DNA of the CDR3: TGCGCCAGCAGCCAAGGGCAGGTCGGGACAGGGGATACCAATGAGCAGTTCTTC. It codes for CASSQGQVGTGDTNEQFF.

This clonotype was recorded a few times. The chain is built from TRBV28 and TRBJ2-1; TRBD2 is a possible D gene (5 bases). The germline V and J ends were trimmed by 2 bases and 6 bases, with 11 bases remaining between them. In germline, CDR1 is MDHEN, CDR2 SYDVKM. CDR3 size: 14 residues. CDR3 residues: CASSLRGMGNEQFF. CDR3 DNA: TGTGCCAGCAGTTTAAGAGGGATGGGCAATGAGCAGTTCTTC.

The table lists this clonotype with a few counts. The genes are TRBV4-2 and TRBJ1-1; maybe TRBD1 (6 bases). Trimming left V 4 bases short and J 3 bases short, with 21 bases between. The CDR3 has 17 residues. The germline V gene encodes CDR1 LGHNA and CDR2 YNFKEQ. The CDR3 sequence: CASSPSQDLQGYTEAFF. CDR3 in DNA: TGTGCCAGCAGCCCCTCCCAAGATTTACAGGGTTACACTGAAGCTTTCTTT.

This clonotype was seen a few times. This chain links TRBV7-2 with TRBJ2-6, with TRBD2 identical over 7 bases. V was clipped by 7 bases and J by 0 bases; unmatched bases: 3. The CDR3 totals 15 residues. The V gene's germline CDR1 is SGHTA and CDR2 FQGNSA. The CDR3 protein is CASKRGGSGANVLTF. The CDR3 DNA follows: TGTGCCAGCAAGCGCGGGGGCTCTGGGGCCAACGTCCTGACTTTC.

This clonotype was found a few times. V usage is TRBV7-8 and J usage is TRBJ2-5, with 7 bases that match TRBD2. Germline V gene lookup returns CDR1 SGHVS and CDR2 FQNEAQ. Trimming took 4 bases from V and 5 from J; bases not matched to a gene: 13. The CDR3 length is 16 residues. CDR3 sequence (DNA): TGTGCCAGCAGCTGGGGGACGGCCAGCGGGGAGGAGACCCAGTACTTC. Protein product: CASSWGTASGEETQYF.

This clonotype was detected ten times or more. This chain links TRBV29-1 with TRBJ2-5, with D hard to call. The CDR3 extends over 11 amino acids. The germline V and J ends were trimmed by 5 bases and 7 bases, with 11 bases remaining between them. Germline CDR1 is SQVTM and CDR2 is ANQGSEA. The CDR3 is CSVSWDTTQYF. The CDR3 nucleotides read TGCAGCGTTTCTTGGGATACGACCCAGTACTTC. The full variable domain, with the rest looked up from reference TRBV29-1 and TRBJ2-5, is SAVISQKPSRDICQRGTSLTIQCQVDSQVTMMFWYRQQPGQSLTLIATANQGSEATYESGFVIDKFPISRPNLTFSTLTVSNMSPEDSSIYLCSVSWDTTQYFGPGTRLLVL.

In its sample, this clonotype was seen a few times. The CDR3 is CASSYSAWPGDLFEETQYF. CDR3 nucleotides: TGTGCCAGCAGTTACTCCGCCTGGCCGGGAGATCTCTTCGAAGAGACCCAGTACTTC. The chain joins TRBV6-2 or TRBV6-3 to TRBJ2-5; D perhaps matches TRBD2 (6 bases). Germline V CDR1 and CDR2: MNHEY, SVGEGT. V lost 0 bases and J 3 bases, leaving 23 bases between the germline ends. This CDR3 comprises 19 residues.

The chain joins TRBV9 to TRBJ1-2, with 8 bases lining up with TRBD1. J was trimmed by 4 bases and V by 3 bases; bases with no gene match: 8. Looked up from germline, CDR1 is SGDLS and CDR2 is YYNGEE. This CDR3 is built from 15 residues. The CDR3 DNA sequence: TGTGCCAGCAGCGGCCCCAGGGGGCGCAGCTATGGCTACACCTTC. Protein product: CASSGPRGRSYGYTF.

The V and J genes are TRBV3-1 and TRBJ2-5; maybe TRBD2 (6 bases). The germline V gene has CDR1 LGHDT and CDR2 YNNKEL (reference sequence). This CDR3 has 14 residues. Trimming left V 4 bases short and J 4 bases short, with 13 bases between. In DNA form, the CDR3 reads TGTGCCAGCAGCCCCGCTAGCGTACGAGAGACCCAGTACTTC. It translates to CASSPASVRETQYF.

This clonotype was detected only a few times. This chain uses TRBV27 with TRBJ1-5; 10 bases line up with TRBD1. With V trimmed by 5 bases and J by 6 bases, 10 bases remained unmatched. This CDR3 is 16 amino acids long. Per germline, CDR1 MNHEY and CDR2 SMNVEV (reference sequence). DNA for the CDR3: TGTGCCAGCAGTCCCCAGACAGGGGGCGCGTTTCAGCCCCAGCATTTT. Its protein is CASSPQTGGAFQPQHF.

This chain joins TRBV27 and TRBJ2-7; 7 bases align to TRBD2. The CDR3 is 12 residues long. From germline, CDR1 is MNHEY and CDR2 SMNVEV (reference sequence). V shed 10 bases, J shed 7 bases, and the junction held 10 bases outside the gene matches. The DNA for the CDR3 is TGTGCCATCCGAGGGAGGGTTGGGGAGCAGTACTTC. Its protein is CAIRGRVGEQYF.

This clonotype occurred a few times. In DNA form, the CDR3 reads TGTGCCAGCAGCGAGCAGGGTATCCCTAACTATGGCTACACCTTC. Translated: CASSEQGIPNYGYTF. V is TRBV5-5 and J is TRBJ1-2, with TRBD1 as a possible D gene (5 bases). The ends were cut back, 4 bases at V and 0 bases at J, with 13 bases in the middle. From germline, CDR1 is SGHKS and CDR2 YYEKEE (reference sequence). The CDR3 runs to 15 residues.

Ten or more counts support this clonotype. V is TRBV20-1 and J is TRBJ2-7, with D perhaps assigned TRBD1 or TRBD2 (5 bases each). CDR3 length: 13 residues. Trimming removed 4 bases from V and 2 bases from J, with 12 bases in between. In germline, CDR1 is DFQATT, CDR2 SNEGSKA (reference sequence). Here the CDR3 reads CSATPQGAYEQYF. The CDR3 DNA sequence: TGCAGTGCTACCCCTCAGGGAGCCTACGAGCAGTACTTC.

This clonotype has only a few counts. The gene calls are TRBV9 and TRBJ2-5; 11 bases align to TRBD2. The CDR3 length is 17 residues. The V gene end was trimmed by 0 bases and the J gene end by 2 bases; junction bases not matched to a gene: 6. Germline-derived CDR1 and CDR2 are SGDLS and YYNGEE. CDR3 in amino acids: CASSVGGGLAGQETQYF. The CDR3 DNA is TGTGCCAGCAGCGTAGGAGGCGGACTAGCGGGTCAAGAGACCCAGTACTTC.

The sample holds a few counts of this clonotype. J is TRBJ2-7 and V is TRBV11-2; 9 bases are shared with TRBD2. J was trimmed by 6 bases and V by 5 bases; bases with no gene match: 8. The length of the CDR3 is 14 residues. Germline V gives CDR1 SGHAT, CDR2 FQNNGV. CDR3 loop: CASSRSGRIPEQYF. The CDR3 coding sequence is TGTGCCAGCAGCCGTAGCGGGAGAATTCCCGAGCAGTACTTC.